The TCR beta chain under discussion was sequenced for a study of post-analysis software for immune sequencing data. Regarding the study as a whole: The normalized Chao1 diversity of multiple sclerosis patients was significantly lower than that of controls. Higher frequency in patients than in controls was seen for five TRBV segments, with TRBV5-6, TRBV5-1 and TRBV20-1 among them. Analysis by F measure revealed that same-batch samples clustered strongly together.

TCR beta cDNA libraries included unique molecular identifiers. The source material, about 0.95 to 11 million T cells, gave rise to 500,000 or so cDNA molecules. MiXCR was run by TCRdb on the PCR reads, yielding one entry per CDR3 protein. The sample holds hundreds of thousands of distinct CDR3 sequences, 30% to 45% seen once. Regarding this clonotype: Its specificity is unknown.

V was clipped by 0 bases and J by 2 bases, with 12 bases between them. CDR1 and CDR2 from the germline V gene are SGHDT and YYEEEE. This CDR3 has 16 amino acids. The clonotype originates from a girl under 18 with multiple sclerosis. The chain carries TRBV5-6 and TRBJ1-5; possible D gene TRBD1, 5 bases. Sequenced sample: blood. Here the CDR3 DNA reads TGTGCCAGCAGCTTGGCGGTTTCGGGGGGCAATCAGCCCCAGCATTTT. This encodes CASSLAVSGGNQPQHF.